The present T cell receptor beta chain was sequenced within a study of blood T cell repertoires in COVID-19. Study context: Acute and convalescent COVID-19 specimens originated in the United States, Italy and Spain.

V gave up 3 bases and J gave up 1 base, with 6 bases separating them. The CDR3 sequence is 13 residues long. Germline CDR1 reads SGHNT; CDR2 reads YENEEA. Original data processing: By means of reference gene primer amplification, nucleated cell counts were estimated. Some clones are missing from TCRdb's copy, which holds only in-frame ones; the method was immunoSEQ multiplex PCR. V, J and clone size derive from that table, while D and trimming were established from the DNA sequence. The profile shows 150,000 to 200,000 clones, approximately 86% of them singletons. Sequencing was done on a sample of peripheral blood. The rearrangement links TRBV11-3 to TRBJ2-5; D possibly corresponds to TRBD2 (6 bases). The sequence was collected from a man aged 50-60 years with active or convalescent COVID-19. The CDR3 protein is CASSFGGQETQYF. The DNA for the CDR3 is TGTGCCAGCAGCTTCGGGGGCCAAGAGACCCAGTACTTC. The whole variable domain, filled in from reference TRBV11-3 and TRBJ2-5, reads EAGVVQSPRYKIIEKKQPVAFWCNPISGHNTLYWYLQNLGQGPELLIRYENEEAVDDSQLPKDRFSAERLKGVDSTLKIQPAELGDSAVYLCASSFGGQETQYFGPGTRLLVL.